The T cell receptor beta chain described here comes from a study of cytomegalovirus exposure and HLA in healthy donors. Broader study findings: TCR beta chains numbering about 160 were designated cytomegalovirus-associated. Subsequent analysis revealed that first-cohort TCR clusters tended to co-occur in the roughly 120 validation repertoires.

TCRdb keeps only in-frame clones here, not all; method: immunoSEQ multiplex PCR. The sample yields 200,000 or so clones, 80% to 95% seen once. CDR3 size: 16 residues. Trimming cost V 2 bases and J 4 bases, with 19 bases left between them. Germline values: CDR1 GTSNPN, CDR2 SVGIG (reference sequence). The study drew the donors from its approximately 120-subject validation cohort, separate from the roughly 700-subject first cohort. Note on this clone: What it binds is unknown.

The J gene is TRBJ2-3, the V gene TRBV30; weak D call: TRBD2 (6 bases). The origin of this receptor is a woman aged 18-29 years in good health and CMV-seronegative. Sequencing was carried out using PBMCs. CDR3 region: CAWSPLGAGRPDTQYF. In nucleotides, the CDR3 is TGTGCCTGGAGTCCCTTGGGAGCGGGTCGCCCAGATACGCAGTATTTT.